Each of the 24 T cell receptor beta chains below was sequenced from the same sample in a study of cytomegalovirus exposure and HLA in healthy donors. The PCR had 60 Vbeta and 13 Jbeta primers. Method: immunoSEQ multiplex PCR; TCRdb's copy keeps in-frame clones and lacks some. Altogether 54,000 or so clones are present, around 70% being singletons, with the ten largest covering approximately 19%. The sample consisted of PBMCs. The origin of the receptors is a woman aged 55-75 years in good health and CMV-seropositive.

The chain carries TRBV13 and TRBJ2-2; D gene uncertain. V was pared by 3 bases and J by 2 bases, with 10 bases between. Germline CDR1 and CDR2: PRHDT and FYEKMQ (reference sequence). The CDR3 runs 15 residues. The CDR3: CASSLARVNTGELFF. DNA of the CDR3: TGTGCCAGCAGCTTGGCTCGTGTAAACACCGGGGAGCTGTTTTTT.

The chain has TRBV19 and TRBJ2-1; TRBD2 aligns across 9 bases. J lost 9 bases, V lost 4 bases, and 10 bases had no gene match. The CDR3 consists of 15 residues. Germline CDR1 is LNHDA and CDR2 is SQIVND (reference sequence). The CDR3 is CASSRSSGDPTEQFF. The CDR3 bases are TGTGCCAGTAGTAGATCTAGCGGGGACCCGACTGAGCAGTTCTTC.

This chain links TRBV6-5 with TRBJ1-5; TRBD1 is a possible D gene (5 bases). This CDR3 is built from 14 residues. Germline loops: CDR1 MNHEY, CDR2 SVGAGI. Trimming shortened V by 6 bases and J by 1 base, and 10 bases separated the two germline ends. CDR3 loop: CASSLQASNQPQHF. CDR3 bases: TGTGCCAGCAGCCTACAGGCGAGCAATCAGCCCCAGCATTTT.

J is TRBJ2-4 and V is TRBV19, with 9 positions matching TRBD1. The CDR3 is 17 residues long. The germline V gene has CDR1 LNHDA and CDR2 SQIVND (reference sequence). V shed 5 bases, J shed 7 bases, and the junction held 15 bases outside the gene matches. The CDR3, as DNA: TGTGCCAGTAGTCCCCCTCCGGGACAGGGTTACTTTAACATTCAGTACTTC. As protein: CASSPPPGQGYFNIQYF.

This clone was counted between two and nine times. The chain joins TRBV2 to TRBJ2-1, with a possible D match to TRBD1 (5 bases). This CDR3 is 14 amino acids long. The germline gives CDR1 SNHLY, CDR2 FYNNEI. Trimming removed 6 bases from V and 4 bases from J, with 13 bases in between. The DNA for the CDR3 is TGTGCCAGCAGGCAAACAGGCCCGTACAATGAGCAGTTCTTC. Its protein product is CASRQTGPYNEQFF.

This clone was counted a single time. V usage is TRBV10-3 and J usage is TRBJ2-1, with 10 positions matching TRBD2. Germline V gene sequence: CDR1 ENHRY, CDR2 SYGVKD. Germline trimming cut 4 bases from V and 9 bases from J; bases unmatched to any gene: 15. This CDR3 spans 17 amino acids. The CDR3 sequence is CAISGITSGGALGEQFF. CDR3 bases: TGTGCCATCAGTGGGATCACAAGCGGGGGGGCCTTAGGTGAGCAGTTCTTC.

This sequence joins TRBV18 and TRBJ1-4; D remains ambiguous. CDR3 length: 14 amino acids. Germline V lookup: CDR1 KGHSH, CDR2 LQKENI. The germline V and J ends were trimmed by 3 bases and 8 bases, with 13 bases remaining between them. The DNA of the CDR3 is TGTGCCAGCTCACCCCTCCCGGGGAAAGAAAAACTGTTTTTT. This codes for CASSPLPGKEKLFF.

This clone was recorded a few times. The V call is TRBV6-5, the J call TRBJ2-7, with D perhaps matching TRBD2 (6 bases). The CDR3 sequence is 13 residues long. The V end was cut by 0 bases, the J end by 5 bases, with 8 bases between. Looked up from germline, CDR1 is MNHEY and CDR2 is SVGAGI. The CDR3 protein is CASSYSSGDEQYF. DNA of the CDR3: TGTGCCAGCAGTTACTCGTCGGGGGACGAGCAGTACTTC.

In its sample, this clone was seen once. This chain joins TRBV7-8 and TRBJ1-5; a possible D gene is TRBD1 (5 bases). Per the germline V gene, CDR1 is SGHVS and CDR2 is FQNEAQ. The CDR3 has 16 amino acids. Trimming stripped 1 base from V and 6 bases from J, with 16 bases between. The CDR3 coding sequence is TGTGCCAGCAGCTTAGTAGGTAGCGGGGCTCCTCAGCCCCAGCATTTT. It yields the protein CASSLVGSGAPQPQHF.

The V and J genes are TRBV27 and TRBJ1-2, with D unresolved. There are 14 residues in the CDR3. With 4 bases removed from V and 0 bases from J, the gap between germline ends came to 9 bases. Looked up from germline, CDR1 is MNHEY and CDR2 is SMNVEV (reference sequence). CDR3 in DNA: TGTGCCAGCAGTTCCGGAGACGCTAACTATGGCTACACCTTC. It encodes CASSSGDANYGYTF.

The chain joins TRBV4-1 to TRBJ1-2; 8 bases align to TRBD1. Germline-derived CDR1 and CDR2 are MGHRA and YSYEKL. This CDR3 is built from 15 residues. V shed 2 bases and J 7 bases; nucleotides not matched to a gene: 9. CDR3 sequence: CASSQTGQAIGGYTF. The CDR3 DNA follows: TGCGCCAGCAGCCAAACGGGACAGGCGATCGGTGGCTACACCTTC.

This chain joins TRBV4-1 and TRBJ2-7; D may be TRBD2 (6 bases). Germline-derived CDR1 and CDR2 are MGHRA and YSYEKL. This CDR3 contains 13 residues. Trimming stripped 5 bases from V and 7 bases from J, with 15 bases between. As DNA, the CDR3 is TGCGCCAGCAGCTACGGGCGGGGTAAGGAGCAGTACTTC. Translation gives CASSYGRGKEQYF.

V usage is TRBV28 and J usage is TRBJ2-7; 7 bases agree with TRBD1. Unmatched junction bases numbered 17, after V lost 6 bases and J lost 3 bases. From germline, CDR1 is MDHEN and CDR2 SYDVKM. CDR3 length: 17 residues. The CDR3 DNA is TGTGCCAGCAGCCTACGAGTGATGGGACAGTCCCTCTACGAGCAGTACTTC. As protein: CASSLRVMGQSLYEQYF.

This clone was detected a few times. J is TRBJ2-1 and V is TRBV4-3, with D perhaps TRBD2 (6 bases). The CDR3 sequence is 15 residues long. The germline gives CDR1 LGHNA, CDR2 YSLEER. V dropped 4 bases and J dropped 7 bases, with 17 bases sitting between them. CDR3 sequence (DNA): TGCGCCAGCAGCCGAGAGCGGGCTCCGGGGAATGAGCAGTTCTTC. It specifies CASSRERAPGNEQFF.

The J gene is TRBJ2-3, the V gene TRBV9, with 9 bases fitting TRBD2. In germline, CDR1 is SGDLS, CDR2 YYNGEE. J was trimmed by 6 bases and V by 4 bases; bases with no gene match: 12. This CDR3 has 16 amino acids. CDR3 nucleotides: TGTGCCAGCAGCCCCAGGGGCGGGGGGGCGGGGGATACGCAGTATTTT. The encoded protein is CASSPRGGGAGDTQYF.

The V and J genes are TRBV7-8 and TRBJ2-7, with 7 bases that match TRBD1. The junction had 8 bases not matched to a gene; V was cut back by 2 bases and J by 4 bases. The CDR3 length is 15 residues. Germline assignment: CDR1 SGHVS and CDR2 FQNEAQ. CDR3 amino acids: CASSLLRTGGYEQYF. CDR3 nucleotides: TGTGCCAGCAGCTTATTGCGGACAGGCGGGTACGAGCAGTACTTC. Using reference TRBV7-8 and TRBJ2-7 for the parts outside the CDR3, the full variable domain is GAGVSQSPRYKVAKRGQDVALRCDPISGHVSLFWYQQALGQGPEFLTYFQNEAQLDKSGLPSDRFFAERPEGSVSTLKIQRTQQEDSAVYLCASSLLRTGGYEQYFGPGTRLTVT.

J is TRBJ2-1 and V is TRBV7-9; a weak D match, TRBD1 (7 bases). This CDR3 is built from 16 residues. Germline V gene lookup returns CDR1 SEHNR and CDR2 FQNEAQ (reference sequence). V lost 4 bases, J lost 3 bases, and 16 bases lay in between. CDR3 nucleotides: TGTGCCAGCAGCTCCGCGGGACAGCCGAGCTACAATGAGCAGTTCTTC. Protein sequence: CASSSAGQPSYNEQFF.

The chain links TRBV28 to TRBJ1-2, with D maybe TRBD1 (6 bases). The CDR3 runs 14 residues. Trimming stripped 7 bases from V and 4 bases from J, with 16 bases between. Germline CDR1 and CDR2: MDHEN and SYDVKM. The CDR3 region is CASTRRAGAYGYTF. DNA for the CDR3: TGTGCCAGCACCCGCAGGGCGGGGGCCTATGGCTACACCTTC.

CDR3 DNA: TGTGCCAGCAGCTTAGCATGGGGGGGTGAGGAGACCCAGTACTTC. Amino acid sequence: CASSLAWGGEETQYF. The rearrangement joins TRBV7-2 to TRBJ2-5; TRBD2 matches 7 bases. Germline V gene sequence: CDR1 SGHTA, CDR2 FQGNSA. With V trimmed by 0 bases and J by 5 bases, 6 bases remained unmatched. The CDR3 loop spans 15 amino acids. Complete variable domain (other parts from reference TRBV7-2 and TRBJ2-5): GAGVSQSPSNKVTEKGKDVELRCDPISGHTALYWYRQSLGQGLEFLIYFQGNSAPDKSGLPSDRFSAERTGGSVSTLTIQRTQQEDSAVYLCASSLAWGGEETQYFGPGTRLLVL.

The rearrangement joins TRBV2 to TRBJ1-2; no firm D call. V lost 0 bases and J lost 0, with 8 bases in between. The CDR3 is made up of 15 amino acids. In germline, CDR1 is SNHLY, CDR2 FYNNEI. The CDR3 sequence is CASSEARVTNYGYTF. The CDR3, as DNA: TGTGCCAGCAGTGAAGCCCGGGTTACTAACTATGGCTACACCTTC.

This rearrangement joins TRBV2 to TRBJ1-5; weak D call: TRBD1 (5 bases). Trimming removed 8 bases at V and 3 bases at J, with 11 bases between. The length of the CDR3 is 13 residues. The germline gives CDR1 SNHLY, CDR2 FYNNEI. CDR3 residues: CASRNRLNQPQHF. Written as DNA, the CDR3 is TGTGCCAGCCGTAACAGGCTCAATCAGCCCCAGCATTTT.

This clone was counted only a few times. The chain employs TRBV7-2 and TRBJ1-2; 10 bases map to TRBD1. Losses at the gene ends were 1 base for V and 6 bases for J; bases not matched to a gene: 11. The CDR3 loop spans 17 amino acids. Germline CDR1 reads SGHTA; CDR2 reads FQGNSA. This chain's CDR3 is CASSLVVGGQGIDGYTF. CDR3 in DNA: TGTGCCAGCAGCTTAGTAGTAGGGGGACAGGGGATAGATGGCTACACCTTC.

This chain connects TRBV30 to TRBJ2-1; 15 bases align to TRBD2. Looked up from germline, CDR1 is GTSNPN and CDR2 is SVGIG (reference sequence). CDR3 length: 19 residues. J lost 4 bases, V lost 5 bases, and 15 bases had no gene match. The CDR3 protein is CAWGPRSAGLAGGYNEQFF. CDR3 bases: TGTGCCTGGGGCCCACGATCTGCCGGACTAGCGGGGGGGTACAATGAGCAGTTCTTC.

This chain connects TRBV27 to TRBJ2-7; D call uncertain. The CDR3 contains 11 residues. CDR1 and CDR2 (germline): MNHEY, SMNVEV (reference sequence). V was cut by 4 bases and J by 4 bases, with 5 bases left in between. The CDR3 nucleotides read TGTGCCAGCAGTTCCGGGTACGAGCAGTACTTC. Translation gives CASSSGYEQYF.